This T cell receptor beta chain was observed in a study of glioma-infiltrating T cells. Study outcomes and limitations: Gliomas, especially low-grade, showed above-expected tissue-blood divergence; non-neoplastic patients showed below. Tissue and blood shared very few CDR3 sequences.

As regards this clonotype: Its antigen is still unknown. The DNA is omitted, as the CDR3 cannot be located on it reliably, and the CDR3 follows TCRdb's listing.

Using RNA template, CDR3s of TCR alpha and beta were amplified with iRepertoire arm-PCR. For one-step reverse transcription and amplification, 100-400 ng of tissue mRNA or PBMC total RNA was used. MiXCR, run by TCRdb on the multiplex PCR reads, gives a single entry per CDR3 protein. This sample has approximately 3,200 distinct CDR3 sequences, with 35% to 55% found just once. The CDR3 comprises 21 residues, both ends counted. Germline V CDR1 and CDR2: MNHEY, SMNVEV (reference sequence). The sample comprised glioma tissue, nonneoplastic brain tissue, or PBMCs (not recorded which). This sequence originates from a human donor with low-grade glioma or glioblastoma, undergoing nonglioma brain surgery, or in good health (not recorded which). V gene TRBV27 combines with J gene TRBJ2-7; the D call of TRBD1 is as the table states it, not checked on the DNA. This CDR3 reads CASSFYICSAHLQGSSYEQYF.